Listed below are T cell receptor beta chains from one sample, sequenced in a study of T cell responses to AZD1222 COVID-19 vaccine. Measured with immunoSEQ multiplex PCR; TCRdb has only the in-frame clones, and not every one. The data contain about 140,000 clones, 89% of them singletons. The sequencing used peripheral blood, collected on day 0 of AZD1222 vaccination. These receptor sequences come from an adult in good health. Each CDR3 is given with its conserved first and last residue. The D gene is left open where the match is weak. The size of a clone is reported for some rows only, either as once, few or many, or as a class for expanded clones.

j_call | clone_size | v_call | d_call | cdr3_aa | cdr3_nt
TRBJ2-3 | - | TRBV19 | - | CASSMAAAGLAYTQYF | TGTGCCAGTAGTATGGCGGCTGCCGGTCTGGCTTATACGCAGTATTTT
TRBJ2-3 | - | TRBV27 | - | CASTPAAGPKGTQYF | TGTGCCAGCACCCCGGCGGCGGGGCCGAAAGGTACGCAGTATTTT
TRBJ2-1 | - | TRBV5-1 | - | CASSLDGIPDNEQFF | TGCGCCAGCAGCTTGGACGGGATCCCTGACAATGAGCAGTTCTTC
TRBJ1-3 | - | TRBV5-1 | - | CASSQTVGGNTIYF | TGCGCCAGCAGCCAGACAGTGGGGGGAAACACCATATATTTT
TRBJ1-6 | - | TRBV19 | TRBD1 | CASSIPRTGPNSPLHF | TGTGCCAGTAGTATCCCCCGGACAGGACCTAATTCACCCCTCCACTTT
TRBJ1-3 | few | TRBV28 | - | CASSLDGTRYSGNTIYF | TGTGCCAGCAGTTTAGATGGGACCCGTTACTCTGGAAACACCATATATTTT
TRBJ1-1 | - | TRBV5-1 | TRBD1 | CASSPGQGAGMNTEAFF | TGCGCCAGCAGCCCGGGACAGGGGGCCGGCATGAACACTGAAGCTTTCTTT
TRBJ2-1 | - | TRBV5-4 | - | CASLVGPAPYNEQFF | TGTGCCAGCCTCGTGGGGCCTGCCCCATACAATGAGCAGTTCTTC
TRBJ1-1 | once | TRBV2 | - | CASSELPNTEAFF | TGTGCCAGCAGTGAACTACCTAACACTGAAGCTTTCTTT
TRBJ2-1 | - | TRBV28 | - | CASSVYYEQFF | TGTGCCAGCAGTGTCTATTATGAGCAGTTCTTC
TRBJ1-2 | - | TRBV9 | - | CASRAAGASAGYTF | TGTGCCAGCAGGGCAGCTGGGGCCAGCGCTGGCTACACCTTC
TRBJ2-2 | once | TRBV6-5 | - | CASSFRTFTGELFF | TGTGCCAGCAGCTTCAGGACCTTCACCGGGGAGCTGTTTTTT
TRBJ2-3 | - | TRBV28 | - | CATTQVLEQYF | TGTGCCACTACACAGGTACTCGAGCAGTATTTT
TRBJ2-1 | - | TRBV4-3 | TRBD1 | CASSQDATGVNYEQFF | TGCGCCAGCAGCCAAGATGCGACAGGGGTTAACTATGAGCAGTTCTTC
TRBJ1-2 | - | TRBV3-1/TRBV3-2 | - | CVQEEGTDYGYTF | TGTGTACAGGAGGAGGGGACGGACTATGGCTACACCTTC
TRBJ1-4 | - | TRBV18 | TRBD1 | CASSPPDRPFSNEKLFF | TGTGCCAGCTCACCACCGGACAGGCCGTTTTCTAATGAAAAACTGTTTTTT